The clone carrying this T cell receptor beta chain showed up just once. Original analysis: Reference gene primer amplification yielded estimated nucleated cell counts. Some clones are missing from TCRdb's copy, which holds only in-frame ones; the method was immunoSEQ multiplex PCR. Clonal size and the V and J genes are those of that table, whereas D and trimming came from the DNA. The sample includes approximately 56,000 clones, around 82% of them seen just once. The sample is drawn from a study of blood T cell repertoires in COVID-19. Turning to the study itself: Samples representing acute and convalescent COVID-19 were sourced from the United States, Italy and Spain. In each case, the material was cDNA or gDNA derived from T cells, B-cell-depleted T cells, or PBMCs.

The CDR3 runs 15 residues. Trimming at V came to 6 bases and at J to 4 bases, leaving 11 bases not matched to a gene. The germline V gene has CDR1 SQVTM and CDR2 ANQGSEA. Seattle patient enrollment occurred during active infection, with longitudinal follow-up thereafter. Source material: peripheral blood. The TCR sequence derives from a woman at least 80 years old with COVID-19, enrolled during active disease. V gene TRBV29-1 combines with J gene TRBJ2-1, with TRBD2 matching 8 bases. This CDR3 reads CSVTSGSGRYNEQFF. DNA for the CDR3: TGCAGCGTCACGAGCGGGAGTGGGCGATACAATGAGCAGTTCTTC.